The T cell receptor (beta chain) under discussion was sequenced for a study of blood T cell repertoires in COVID-19. Sequenced by immunoSEQ multiplex PCR; TCRdb stores in-frame clones only, minus some. The data hold approximately 320,000 clones, with almost 85% observed a single time. The germline V gene has CDR1 LNHDA and CDR2 SQIVND (reference sequence). The V and J ends lost 6 bases and 2 bases, in that order; junction bases with no gene match: 5. The CDR3 covers 16 residues. The clonotype comes from a human donor in a cohort sampled during active COVID-19. The specimen was peripheral blood. The chain recombines TRBV19 with TRBJ2-6; TRBD1 matches at 9 bases. DNA of the CDR3: TGTGCCAGTAGCCGGAGGACAGGGGCTGGGGCCAACGTCCTGACTTTC. Protein product: CASSRRTGAGANVLTF. The full variable domain, its missing parts supplied by reference TRBV19 and TRBJ2-6, is DGGITQSPKYLFRKEGQNVTLSCEQNLNHDAMYWYRQDPGQGLRLIYYSQIVNDFQKGDIAEGYSVSREKKESFPLTVTSAQKNPTAFYLCASSRRTGAGANVLTFGAGSRLTVL.